These T cell receptor beta chains were read from a single sample in a study of lymphopenia after photon versus proton radiotherapy. The method was immunoSEQ multiplex PCR; TCRdb's version includes in-frame clones alone and lacks a portion of them. Among 20,000 to 25,000 clones, about 85% were seen once, and the ten largest hold about 19%. The input for sequencing was peripheral blood, taken from a patient treated with photon-based radiotherapy. The receptors shown here come from a man between 60 and 75 years old with pancreatic cancer. CDR3s include the opening cysteine and the closing phenylalanine or tryptophan. Fields, in order: D gene, V gene, J gene, clone size, CDR3 protein, CDR3 DNA. The D gene is left open where the match is weak. The size entry is marked missing in some rows and otherwise reads once, few, many or a size class.

>TRBD1|TRBV15|TRBJ2-7|-
CATSSEGQGPYEQYF
TGTGCCACCAGCAGCGAGGGACAGGGCCCCTACGAGCAGTACTTC
>TRBD2|TRBV10-2|TRBJ2-7|-
CASTPRGVSYEQYF
TGCGCCAGCACCCCCCGGGGGGTGTCCTACGAGCAGTACTTC
>-|TRBV9|TRBJ2-7|-
CASSRGIQSSYEQYF
TGTGCCAGCAGCCGCGGGATCCAGAGCTCCTACGAGCAGTACTTC
>TRBD1|TRBV13|TRBJ2-6|-
CASSSTGLPSGANVLTF
TGTGCCAGCAGCTCGACAGGGCTTCCCTCTGGGGCCAACGTCCTGACTTTC
>-|TRBV6-1|TRBJ2-7|-
CASSEAVTYEQYF
TGTGCCAGCAGTGAGGCCGTGACCTACGAGCAGTACTTC
>-|TRBV5-1|TRBJ2-1|-
CASSSLIRTSNEQFF
TGCGCCAGCAGCTCACTAATACGCACTAGTAATGAGCAGTTCTTC
>-|TRBV5-1|TRBJ1-5|-
CASSLIGGEDQPQHF
TGCGCCAGCAGCTTGATCGGGGGGGAGGATCAGCCCCAGCATTTT
>TRBD2|TRBV6-1|TRBJ2-6|few
CASSSGGSGANVLTF
TGTGCCAGCAGTTCGGGGGGGTCCGGGGCCAACGTCCTGACTTTC
>TRBD1|TRBV5-1|TRBJ1-1|-
CASSPTGGEQMNTEAFF
TGCGCCAGCAGTCCCACAGGGGGCGAACAGATGAACACTGAAGCTTTCTTT
>TRBD1|TRBV19|TRBJ2-7|-
CASSIRQGVNEQYF
TGTGCCAGTAGTATCCGACAGGGGGTCAACGAGCAGTACTTC
>-|TRBV25-1|TRBJ1-1|few
CASSEWGGPTTEAFF
TGTGCCAGCAGTGAATGGGGAGGACCGACCACTGAAGCTTTCTTT
>TRBD1|TRBV5-1|TRBJ2-7|-
CASSHRDRASYEQYF
TGCGCCAGCAGCCACCGGGACAGGGCTTCCTACGAGCAGTACTTC
>TRBD2|TRBV7-2|TRBJ2-3|-
CASRPRLAGTADTQYF
TGTGCCAGCAGACCTAGACTAGCGGGGACCGCAGATACGCAGTATTTT
>-|TRBV9|TRBJ2-2|few
CASSLGGLRAGELFF
TGTGCCAGCAGCCTAGGGGGGCTGCGGGCCGGGGAGCTGTTTTTT
>TRBD2|TRBV6-5|TRBJ2-2|few
CASRPGGPPGELFF
TGTGCCAGCAGGCCGGGGGGGCCCCCCGGGGAGCTGTTTTTT
>-|TRBV10-3|TRBJ1-3|-
CATQAGLPGNTIYF
TGTGCCACCCAGGCGGGTCTTCCCGGAAACACCATATATTTT
>TRBD1|TRBV5-8|TRBJ2-5|-
CASSFWGQERETQYF
TGTGCCAGCAGCTTTTGGGGACAGGAAAGAGAGACCCAGTACTTC
>-|TRBV7-9|TRBJ2-1|-
CASSSPGYNEQFF
TGTGCCAGCAGCTCCCCAGGGTACAATGAGCAGTTCTTC